A single sample is the source of the 24 T cell receptor beta chains below, sequenced in a study of glioma-infiltrating T cells. Amplification of TCR alpha and beta CDR3 regions from RNA used iRepertoire nested multiplex PCR. A single record per CDR3 protein comes from TCRdb applying MiXCR to the multiplex PCR reads. The profile shows a few hundred thousand distinct CDR3 sequences, 41% of them singletons. Sample: glioma tissue, nonneoplastic brain tissue, or PBMCs (not recorded which). These receptors were taken from a human donor with low-grade glioma or glioblastoma, undergoing nonglioma brain surgery, or in good health (not recorded which).

The rearrangement uses TRBV12-3 or TRBV12-4 and TRBJ1-2; no clear D. The CDR3 has 13 amino acids. V was cut by 5 bases and J by 0 bases, with 7 bases left in between. The CDR3 bases are TGTGCCAGCAGTACTGACGCTAACTATGGCTACACCTTC. It encodes CASSTDANYGYTF.

The rearrangement uses TRBV27 and TRBJ2-7; D might be TRBD2 (6 bases). The CDR3 is 13 residues long. V was clipped by 3 bases and J by 6 bases, with 12 bases between them. Germline CDR1 reads MNHEY; CDR2 reads SMNVEV (reference sequence). The CDR3 bases are TGTGCCAGCAGTTTTGGGGGGATGGGCGAGCAGTACTTC. Translation: CASSFGGMGEQYF.

About this clonotype: A read error may be the cause here, since a much bigger clone is one base away. The chain has TRBV25-1 and TRBJ1-1; the D gene is possibly TRBD1 (6 bases). From germline, CDR1 is MGHDK and CDR2 SYGVNS. The CDR3 is 13 residues long. The V and J ends lost 11 bases and 0 bases respectively, with 13 bases between them. The CDR3 is CAGLGQMNTEAFF. The CDR3 region has the DNA TGTGCCGGCCTCGGACAGATGAACACTGAAGCTTTCTTT.

In the case of this clonotype: Sequence at one end of the junction differs from germline and may be a read error. The chain carries TRBV4-1 and TRBJ2-7, with D possibly matching TRBD2 (5 bases). Per germline, CDR1 MGHRA and CDR2 YSYEKL. The CDR3 loop spans 13 amino acids. CDR3 bases: TGCGCCAGCGGCCAGGTGGCGGGTTACGAGCAGTACTTC. Translated, it gives CASGQVAGYEQYF.

On this clonotype: It may be a read error: a sequence one base away is much more abundant. The chain employs TRBV7-2 and TRBJ2-1; 9 bases are shared with TRBD2. Per germline, CDR1 SGHTA and CDR2 FQGNSA. This CDR3 contains 15 residues. CDR3 sequence: CASSRNSGSGGEQSF. The CDR3 DNA sequence: TGTGCCAGCAGTCGAAATAGCGGGAGTGGCGGTGAGCAGTCCTTC.

This clonotype was recorded a few times. The gene calls are TRBV20-1 and TRBJ2-7; 7 positions match TRBD1. The CDR3 sequence is 13 residues long. Germline V gives CDR1 DFQATT, CDR2 SNEGSKA (reference sequence). The V gene end was trimmed by 6 bases and the J gene end by 3 bases; junction bases not matched to a gene: 8. The CDR3 sequence: CSAIYTGDYEQYF. The CDR3 region has the DNA TGCAGTGCCATTTATACAGGGGACTACGAGCAGTACTTC.

Many counts were recorded for this clonotype. V gene TRBV28 combines with J gene TRBJ2-1, with TRBD1 identical over 7 bases. CDR3 length: 15 residues. The V gene's germline CDR1 is MDHEN and CDR2 SYDVKM. The junction had 4 bases not matched to a gene; V was cut back by 3 bases and J by 2 bases. The CDR3 nucleotides are TGTGCCAGCAGTTTCAGGACAGGCCCCTACAATGAGCAGTTCTTC. This gives the protein CASSFRTGPYNEQFF.

As for this clonotype: A much more abundant neighbour one base away suggests this may be a read error. The CDR3 is CSAISDRGEQYF. CDR3 nucleotides: TGCAGTGCTATCTCCGACCGAGGCGAGCAGTACTTC. The gene calls are TRBV20-1 and TRBJ2-7; D is unclear. V lost 4 bases and J lost 6, with 13 bases in between. Germline values: CDR1 DFQATT, CDR2 SNEGSKA (reference sequence). The CDR3 is made up of 12 amino acids.

The chain links TRBV19 to TRBJ2-1; tentatively, D is TRBD1 (5 bases). The CDR3 runs to 14 residues. The germline gives CDR1 LNHDA, CDR2 SQIVND (reference sequence). V lost 9 bases and J 1 base, leaving 13 bases between the germline ends. CDR3 loop: CASGWGRSYNEQFF. The CDR3 region has the DNA TGTGCCAGCGGGTGGGGCCGGTCCTACAATGAGCAGTTCTTC. The full variable domain, rest sourced from reference TRBV19 and TRBJ2-1, is DGGITQSPKYLFRKEGQNVTLSCEQNLNHDAMYWYRQDPGQGLRLIYYSQIVNDFQKGDIAEGYSVSREKKESFPLTVTSAQKNPTAFYLCASGWGRSYNEQFFGPGTRLTVL.

Regarding this clonotype: With a much larger clone just one base away, this may be a read error. V is TRBV6-2 or TRBV6-3 and J is TRBJ2-3; the D gene could be TRBD1 or TRBD2 (5 bases each). The germline CDR1 and CDR2 sequences are MNHEY and SVGEGT. There are 14 residues in the CDR3. The DNA for the CDR3 is TGTGCCAGCAGTTACCGTCGGGGCACAGATACGCGGTATTTT. It specifies CASSYRRGTDTRYF.

Regarding this clonotype: Germline and junction disagree at one end, which may indicate a read error. The gene calls are TRBV20-1 and TRBJ2-7; TRBD1 aligns across 7 bases. This CDR3 is built from 15 residues. Germline values: CDR1 DFQATT, CDR2 SNEGSKA (reference sequence). The DNA of the CDR3 is TGCGGTGCTAGAGATATGGCAGGGGGTACATACGAGCAGTACTTC. Protein sequence: CGARDMAGGTYEQYF.

This clonotype was detected only a few times. The rearrangement uses TRBV6-5 and TRBJ2-1, with 11 bases identical to TRBD2. V was clipped by 0 bases and J by 6 bases; unmatched bases: 1. Germline V gene data show CDR1 as MNHEY and CDR2 as SVGAGI. This CDR3 has 15 residues. The CDR3 nucleotides are TGTGCCAGCAGTTACTCACTAGCGGGAGCCAATGAGCAGTTCTTC. The encoded protein is CASSYSLAGANEQFF.

This clonotype was found a few times. The rearrangement uses TRBV7-9 and TRBJ2-7; D not resolved. Trimming pared 5 bases from V and 0 bases from J, leaving 14 bases between. Per the germline V gene, CDR1 is SEHNR and CDR2 is FQNEAQ (reference sequence). CDR3 size: 15 residues. CDR3 sequence reads: CASSERSKSSYEQYF. The CDR3 coding sequence is TGTGCCAGCAGCGAACGCTCAAAAAGCTCCTACGAGCAGTACTTC.

The J gene is TRBJ2-7, the V gene TRBV6-1; possibly TRBD1 for D (5 bases). V was clipped by 1 base and J by 4 bases, with 14 bases between them. The CDR3 length is 15 residues. Germline loops: CDR1 MNHNS, CDR2 SASEGT. The CDR3 loop reads CASSEVQVVRYEQYF. The CDR3 nucleotides are TGTGCCAGCAGTGAAGTACAGGTTGTAAGATACGAGCAGTACTTC.

On this clonotype itself: A read error is possible here, since a much larger clone lies one base away. Likely a read error: the CDR3 ends without its conserved phenylalanine or tryptophan. The chain joins TRBV27 to TRBJ2-7; 7 nucleotides match TRBD1. CDR1 is MNHEY, CDR2 SMNVEV, per germline (reference sequence). The junction had 4 bases not matched to a gene; V was cut back by 6 bases and J by 2 bases. CDR3 length equals 13 residues. As DNA, the CDR3 is TGTGCCAGCAGAACAGGGGCCCCCTACGAGCAGTACCTC. Amino acid sequence: CASRTGAPYEQYL.

This chain connects TRBV6-5 to TRBJ1-5, with unresolved D. V was trimmed by 0 bases and J by 1 base, leaving 19 bases between them. Germline V gene lookup returns CDR1 MNHEY and CDR2 SVGAGI. This CDR3 has 19 residues. The CDR3 protein is CASSYSRRVGLRSNQPQHF. CDR3 nucleotide sequence: TGTGCCAGCAGTTACTCGAGGCGTGTGGGATTAAGGAGCAATCAGCCCCAGCATTTT.

The chain couples TRBV7-9 to TRBJ2-3; 8 nucleotides agree with TRBD1. Germline V CDR1 and CDR2: SEHNR, FQNEAQ (reference sequence). The CDR3 runs 17 residues. After removal of 1 base from V and 4 bases from J, the junction contained 10 bases not matched to a gene. The CDR3 loop is CASSLGVLQGASDTQYF. The CDR3 DNA sequence: TGTGCCAGCAGCTTAGGGGTTCTCCAGGGGGCTTCAGATACGCAGTATTTT.

This clonotype appeared a few times. The chain links TRBV24-1 to TRBJ2-3, with D uncertain. The ends were cut back, 1 base at V and 6 bases at J, with 13 bases in the middle. The CDR3 totals 15 residues. The germline V gene encodes CDR1 KGHDR and CDR2 SFDVKD. CDR3 amino acids: CATSDFVRTPDTQYF. As DNA, the CDR3 is TGTGCCACCAGTGATTTCGTCAGGACCCCTGATACGCAGTATTTT.

The chain uses TRBV20-1 and TRBJ2-1; 7 bases agree with TRBD2. Germline-derived CDR1 and CDR2 are DFQATT and SNEGSKA (reference sequence). The length of the CDR3 is 15 residues. J was trimmed by 10 bases and V by 0 bases; bases with no gene match: 12. The CDR3 DNA is TGCAGTGCTAGAGATCCAGCGGGGATCAACTACGAGCAGTTCTTC. Protein sequence: CSARDPAGINYEQFF.

This chain connects TRBV4-1 to TRBJ1-5; no clear D gene. CDR1 and CDR2 from the germline V gene are MGHRA and YSYEKL. V lost 1 base to trimming and J lost 3 bases, with 13 bases between them. The CDR3 contains 16 residues. The DNA for the CDR3 is TGCGCCAGCAGCCAAGGAGACAACTATGACAATCAGCCCCAGCATTTT. As protein: CASSQGDNYDNQPQHF.

The chain couples TRBV24-1 to TRBJ1-1; no clear D gene. Germline assignment: CDR1 KGHDR and CDR2 SFDVKD. V lost 6 bases and J 4 bases, leaving 8 bases between the germline ends. This CDR3 has 12 residues. As DNA, the CDR3 is TGTGCCACCAGTCGGATGGGCACTGAAGCTTTCTTT. It translates to CATSRMGTEAFF.

About this clonotype itself: Possible read error: a much larger clone is one base away. The V gene is TRBV20-1, the J gene TRBJ1-5; D is ambiguous. The germline V gene has CDR1 DFQATT and CDR2 SNEGSKA (reference sequence). The CDR3 is made up of 13 amino acids. Deletions cut 1 base from V and 5 bases from J, with 9 bases between. CDR3 protein: CSARATVYQPQHF. CDR3 in DNA: TGCAGTGCTAGAGCGACCGTTTATCAGCCCCAGCATTTT.

The chain is built from TRBV29-1 and TRBJ2-7, with D possibly being TRBD1 or TRBD2 (5 bases each). This CDR3 has 14 amino acids. V lost 0 bases, J lost 7 bases, and 16 bases lay in between. From germline, CDR1 is SQVTM and CDR2 ANQGSEA. This CDR3 reads CSVEDGRQYNEQYF. The CDR3 nucleotides are TGCAGCGTTGAAGATGGGAGACAGTACAATGAGCAGTACTTC.

Only one count was recorded for this clonotype. The chain couples TRBV20-1 to TRBJ2-1, with a possible D match to TRBD2 (5 bases). Germline V lookup: CDR1 DFQATT, CDR2 SNEGSKA (reference sequence). V was pared by 4 bases and J by 7 bases, with 14 bases between. The CDR3 covers 13 residues. CDR3 sequence reads: CSAIRPGKNEQFF. As DNA, the CDR3 is TGCAGTGCTATTCGTCCGGGAAAGAATGAGCAGTTCTTC.